The clone carrying this T cell receptor (beta chain) appeared once. CDR3 length equals 14 residues. CDR1 is MNHEY and CDR2 is SVGAGI in the germline V gene. The V end was cut by 2 bases, the J end by 5 bases, with 12 bases between. 60 Vbeta and 13 Jbeta primers were used in PCR. Here immunoSEQ multiplex PCR was the method, and the copy in TCRdb shows in-frame clones only, minus some. The sample holds fewer than 200,000 clones, about nine tenths seen once. This sample stems from a study of cytomegalovirus exposure and HLA in healthy donors. The rearrangement links TRBV6-5 to TRBJ2-5; possible D gene TRBD2, 6 bases. The sequence derives from a boy aged 2 to 9 in good health and CMV-seronegative. Material for sequencing was PBMCs. The CDR3 loop reads CASSYRGRGETQYF. CDR3 bases: TGTGCCAGCAGTTACAGGGGCCGGGGGGAGACCCAGTACTTC.